Listed below are T cell receptor beta chains from one sample, sequenced in a study of T cells in Graves' hyperthyroidism and ophthalmopathy. TCRdb redid the calling of the multiplex PCR reads with MiXCR, one entry per CDR3 protein. The sample has approximately 260,000 distinct CDR3 sequences, approximately 16% seen once; the top ten hold 30% to 35%. Sequencing was performed on blood. The receptors derive from a woman aged 50 to 65 with Graves' hyperthyroidism that later progressed to Graves' ophthalmopathy. Both conserved end residues are part of each CDR3. D genes are given only for firm matches. Size is stated for part of the rows, as once, few or many counts, or as a class when the clone is expanded.

TRBV7-9	many	TRBJ2-5	-	TGTGCCAGCAGCTTAAAAGAGACCCAGTACTTC	CASSLKETQYF
TRBV2	many	TRBJ2-1	-	TGTGCCAGCCCCGGAGGGCTAAGCTCCTACAATGAGCAGTTCTTC	CASPGGLSSYNEQFF
TRBV11-2	-	TRBJ2-1	-	TGTGCCAGCAGCTGGACTAAGGATGAGCAGTTCTTC	CASSWTKDEQFF
TRBV10-3	many	TRBJ2-1	TRBD2	TGTGCCATCAGCGCCGGGTTATGGGTCAAGCGGGAGCTAAATGAGCAGTTCTTC	CAISAGLWVKRELNEQFF
TRBV19	-	TRBJ1-1	-	TGTGCCAGTAGTCTCACCAGGGGCACTGAAGCTTTCTTT	CASSLTRGTEAFF
TRBV4-2	-	TRBJ2-7	TRBD2	TGTGCCAGCAGCCCCGGGGGGAGCGGACTAGCGGGGCCCGAGCAGTACTTC	CASSPGGSGLAGPEQYF
TRBV28	many	TRBJ2-5	-	TGTGCCAGCGGCAGCCAAGAGACCCAGTACTTC	CASGSQETQYF
TRBV20-1	many	TRBJ2-1	TRBD2	TGCAGTGCTAGTGTTGCGGCGGGAGCGGTCGGTGAGCAGTTCTTC	CSASVAAGAVGEQFF
TRBV5-1	many	TRBJ1-1	TRBD1	TGCGCCAGCAGCTTGGCCTACAGGGGGGGCTACACTGAAGCTTTCTTT	CASSLAYRGGYTEAFF
TRBV10-3	many	TRBJ2-1	TRBD2	TGTGCCATCACCTCGGGACTAGCGGGAGTCTTCAATGAGCAGTTCTTC	CAITSGLAGVFNEQFF
TRBV28	few	TRBJ2-7	-	TGTGCCAGCGGACTCGGGCTCAGCTCCTACGAGCAGTACTTC	CASGLGLSSYEQYF
TRBV2	many	TRBJ2-3	TRBD2	TGTGCCAGCAAGATGACTAGCGGGGCAGATACGCAGTATTTT	CASKMTSGADTQYF
TRBV5-1	many	TRBJ1-1	TRBD1	TGCGCCAGCAGCACCGGGACAGGGAACACTGAAGCTTTCTTT	CASSTGTGNTEAFF
TRBV2	many	TRBJ2-2	-	TGTGCCAGCAGTGAAGGGGCCACCGGGGAGCTGTTTTTT	CASSEGATGELFF
TRBV28	many	TRBJ2-7	-	TGTGCCAGCACCTCCCTGCGGGGCTACGAGCAGTACTTC	CASTSLRGYEQYF
TRBV10-3	many	TRBJ2-7	TRBD1	TGTGCCATCAGTGAGTCCTTTGGGACAGGGGGGCCACGCGAGCAGTACTTC	CAISESFGTGGPREQYF
TRBV12-3/TRBV12-4	many	TRBJ2-3	-	TGTGCCAGCAGTACCGAAGGGACCGCCGATACGCAGTATTTT	CASSTEGTADTQYF
TRBV5-1	many	TRBJ2-1	-	TGCGCCAGCAGCAGCAACAGGAATGAGCAGTTCTTC	CASSSNRNEQFF
TRBV27	many	TRBJ2-5	TRBD2	TGTGCCAGCAGTCTCCGACTAGCGGGAGAGACCCAGTACTTC	CASSLRLAGETQYF
TRBV7-9	-	TRBJ2-1	-	TGTGCCAGCAGCCCCTCGGGCGGAAGCTCCTACAATGAGCAGTTCTTC	CASSPSGGSSYNEQFF
TRBV20-1	once	TRBJ1-6	-	TGCAGTGCTCGAAGGGGGTCGAGCTCCTATAATTCACCCCTCCACTTT	CSARRGSSSYNSPLHF
TRBV28	many	TRBJ2-7	TRBD1	TGTGCCAGCAGCGCCCCCGGGACAGCCCCCTACGAGCAGTACTTC	CASSAPGTAPYEQYF
TRBV5-1	many	TRBJ2-2	TRBD1	TGCGCCAGCAGCTTAGGGACAGGGCACCGCCGGGGCACCGGGGAGCTGTTTTTT	CASSLGTGHRRGTGELFF
TRBV20-1	many	TRBJ1-1	-	TGCAGTGCTAGTCGCTCAGACACTGAAGCTTTCTTT	CSASRSDTEAFF
TRBV3-1	many	TRBJ2-5	-	TGTGCCAGCAGCCAAGATCGGCTAGCTGCGGGGGAGACCCAGTACTTC	CASSQDRLAAGETQYF
TRBV5-1	many	TRBJ1-2	TRBD1	TGCGCCAGCAGCTTGGGAGCGGGACAGTCTAACTATGGCTACACCTTC	CASSLGAGQSNYGYTF
TRBV5-1	many	TRBJ2-1	-	TGCGCCAGCAGCTTGGAACAGGTCTACAATGAGCAGTTCTTC	CASSLEQVYNEQFF
TRBV7-9	-	TRBJ1-3	-	TGTGCCAGCAGCTTATTTGGAAACACCATATATTTT	CASSLFGNTIYF
TRBV5-1	-	TRBJ2-7	TRBD1	TGCGCCAGCAGCTTGATGGGACAGGGGTCGGACGAGCAGTACTTC	CASSLMGQGSDEQYF
TRBV11-2	few	TRBJ1-3	-	TGTGCCAGCAGAGGGATCATCTTTGGAAACACCATATATTTT	CASRGIIFGNTIYF
TRBV2	many	TRBJ2-3	-	TGTGCCAGCAAGTATATGATTCGCCTCACAGATACGCAGTATTTT	CASKYMIRLTDTQYF